The 6 T cell receptor beta chains presented below share a single source sample, sequenced in a study of cytomegalovirus exposure and HLA in healthy donors. Profiling relied on immunoSEQ multiplex PCR, and the TCRdb table lists in-frame clones only, not all of them. Here the sample spans around 250,000 clones, 90% being singletons. Input material: PBMCs. All receptors derive from a woman between 18 and 29 years old in good health and CMV-seronegative.

The chain links TRBV4-1 to TRBJ1-5; D is uncertain. CDR3 size: 14 residues. Per the germline V gene, CDR1 is MGHRA and CDR2 is YSYEKL. The V gene lost 0 bases and the J gene lost 5 bases, with 8 bases spanning the gap. CDR3 sequence (DNA): TGCGCCAGCAGCCAAGAATCCGGAGATCAGCCCCAGCATTTT. Translating gives CASSQESGDQPQHF.

V and J are TRBV11-2 and TRBJ2-5, with TRBD2 as a possible D gene (6 bases). V shed 5 bases and J shed 2 bases, with 12 bases lying between them. Germline V gene lookup returns CDR1 SGHAT and CDR2 FQNNGV. The CDR3 has 14 amino acids. The CDR3 loop reads CASSLSGRQETQYF. For the CDR3, the DNA is TGTGCCAGCAGCCTTAGCGGCAGGCAAGAGACCCAGTACTTC.

The table lists this clone with a count of one. The gene calls are TRBV6-1 and TRBJ2-2, with 7 bases fitting TRBD1. V shed 2 bases, J shed 2 bases, and the junction held 8 bases outside the gene matches. CDR3 length: 17 amino acids. The germline V gene has CDR1 MNHNS and CDR2 SASEGT. In DNA, the CDR3 is TGTGCCAGCAGTGAAAGGGGTGGGACAGCTAACACCGGGGAGCTGTTTTTT. Translation gives CASSERGGTANTGELFF.

V gene TRBV28 combines with J gene TRBJ2-5, with 9 bases that match TRBD2. Trimming took 3 bases from V and 5 from J; bases not matched to a gene: 7. CDR1 and CDR2 (germline): MDHEN, SYDVKM. The CDR3 extends over 15 amino acids. The CDR3 bases are TGTGCCAGCAGTTTTTTAGCGGGGGATTTGGAGACCCAGTACTTC. It codes for CASSFLAGDLETQYF.

The chain carries TRBV11-2 and TRBJ1-3, with D uncertain. The V end lost 1 base, the J end lost 3 bases, and 7 bases lay between the germline ends. This CDR3 is 14 amino acids long. The germline CDR1 and CDR2 sequences are SGHAT and FQNNGV. CDR3 region: CASSLGRVGNTIYF. CDR3 DNA: TGTGCCAGCAGCTTAGGACGGGTTGGAAACACCATATATTTT.

The chain combines TRBV12-5 with TRBJ2-1; tentative D call: TRBD2 (6 bases). V was pared by 5 bases and J by 3 bases, with 14 bases between. Germline V gene sequence: CDR1 LGHNT, CDR2 FRNRAP. CDR3 length: 15 amino acids. The CDR3 sequence is CASGLTSRGYNEQFF. The CDR3 coding sequence is TGTGCTAGTGGTCTGACTAGTAGAGGCTACAATGAGCAGTTCTTC.